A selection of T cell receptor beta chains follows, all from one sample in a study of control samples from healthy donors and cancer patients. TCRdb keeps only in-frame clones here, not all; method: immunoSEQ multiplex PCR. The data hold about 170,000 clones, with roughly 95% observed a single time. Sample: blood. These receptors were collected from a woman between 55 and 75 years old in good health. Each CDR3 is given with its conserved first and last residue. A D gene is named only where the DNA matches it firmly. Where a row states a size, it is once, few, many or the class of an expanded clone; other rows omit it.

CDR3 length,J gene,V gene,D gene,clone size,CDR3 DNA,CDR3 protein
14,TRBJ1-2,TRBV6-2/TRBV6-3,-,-,TGTGCCAGCAGTTACGATCGGACCCGGTATGGCTACACCTTC,CASSYDRTRYGYTF
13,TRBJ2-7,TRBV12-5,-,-,TGTGCTAGTGGTAAATCCGGGACCTACGAGCAGTACTTC,CASGKSGTYEQYF
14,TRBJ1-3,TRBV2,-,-,TGTGCCAGCAGTTCGCGGCTCTCTGGAAACACCATATATTTT,CASSSRLSGNTIYF
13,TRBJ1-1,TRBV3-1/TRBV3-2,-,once,TGTGCCAGCAGCCTCGGACGGATCACTGAAGCTTTCTTT,CASSLGRITEAFF
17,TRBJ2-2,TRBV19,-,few,TGTGCCAGTAGTATCGCATCATGGGGATCCCACACCGGGGAGCTGTTTTTT,CASSIASWGSHTGELFF
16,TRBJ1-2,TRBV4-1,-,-,TGCGCCAGCAGCCACAACGAAGGGGACGGGTACTATGGCTACACCTTC,CASSHNEGDGYYGYTF
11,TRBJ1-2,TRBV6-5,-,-,TGTGCCAGCAGAGACTGGGTTGGCTACACCTTC,CASRDWVGYTF
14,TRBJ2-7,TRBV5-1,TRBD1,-,TGCGCCAGCAGCGGAACAGGGGGGACCTACGAGCAGTACTTC,CASSGTGGTYEQYF
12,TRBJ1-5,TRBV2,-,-,TGTGCCAGCAGTGTGGACCCCCGCTCCCAGCATTTT,CASSVDPRSQHF
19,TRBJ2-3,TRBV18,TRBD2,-,TGTGCCAGCTCACCCCAGGGACTAGCGGGGACTTGGGGCACAGATACGCAGTATTTT,CASSPQGLAGTWGTDTQYF
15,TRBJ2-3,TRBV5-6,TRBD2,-,TGTGCCAGCAGTCCAGAACGGGGGGGCCAGGATACGCAGTATTTT,CASSPERGGQDTQYF
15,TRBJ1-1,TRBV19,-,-,TGTGCCAGTAGTATAGAGGGGGCCTACCGCACTGAAGCTTTCTTT,CASSIEGAYRTEAFF
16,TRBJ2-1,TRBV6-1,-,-,TGTGCCAGCAGTGATGGACTCCGGGAGAACTACAATGAGCAGTTCTTC,CASSDGLRENYNEQFF
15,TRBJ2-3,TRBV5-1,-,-,TGCGCCAGCAGCCACGGACTGCCCTCCATAGATACGCAGTATTTT,CASSHGLPSIDTQYF
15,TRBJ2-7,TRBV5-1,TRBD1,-,TGCGCCAGCAGCCCGGGGACAGGAAGGTTCTACGAGCAGTACTTC,CASSPGTGRFYEQYF
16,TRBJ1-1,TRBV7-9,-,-,TGTGCCAGCAGCTTAGAGGACCCAGGGTGGGACACTGAAGCTTTCTTT,CASSLEDPGWDTEAFF
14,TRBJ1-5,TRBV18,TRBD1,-,TGTGCCAGCTCACCACCGACAGGGGTTCAGCCCCAGCATTTT,CASSPPTGVQPQHF
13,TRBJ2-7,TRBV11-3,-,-,TGTGCCAGCAGCTTGCCAGGGAACGACGAGCAGTACTTC,CASSLPGNDEQYF
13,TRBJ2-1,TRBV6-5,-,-,TGTGCCAGCAGTTACGGGGCAGGTAGTGGGCAGTTCTTC,CASSYGAGSGQFF
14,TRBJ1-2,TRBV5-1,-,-,TGCGCCAGCAGCCAGAGCGGGGTTAACTATGGCTACACCTTC,CASSQSGVNYGYTF
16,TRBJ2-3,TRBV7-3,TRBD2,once,TGTGCCAGCAGCCCTAACCAGCGGGGGACCACAGATACGCAGTATTTT,CASSPNQRGTTDTQYF
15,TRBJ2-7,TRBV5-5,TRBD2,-,TGTGCCAGCAGCTTGGGGACTAGCGGGGATTACGAGCAGTACTTC,CASSLGTSGDYEQYF
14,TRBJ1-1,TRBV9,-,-,TGTGCCAGCAGCAGGGACCGGTTGAACACTGAAGCTTTCTTT,CASSRDRLNTEAFF
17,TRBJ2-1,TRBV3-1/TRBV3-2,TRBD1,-,TGTGTCAGCAGCCAAGATATCAGGGGGCCGTCCTACAATGAGCAGTTCTTC,CVSSQDIRGPSYNEQFF
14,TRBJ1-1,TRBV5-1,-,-,TGCGCCAGCAGCTTGGCCGGCCCGAACACTGAAGCTTTCTTT,CASSLAGPNTEAFF
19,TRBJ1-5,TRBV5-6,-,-,TGTGCCAGCAGCTTGTCTTGGAAAAAGGCAGGGGCAAGAGGTCAGCCCCAGCATTTT,CASSLSWKKAGARGQPQHF
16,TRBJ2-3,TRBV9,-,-,TGTGCCAGCACACGTAGTGTAGGGGGGGACACAGATACGCAGTATTTT,CASTRSVGGDTDTQYF
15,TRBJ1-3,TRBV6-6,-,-,TGTGCCAGCAGTGACCGCGGGTCCTCTGGAAACACCATATATTTT,CASSDRGSSGNTIYF